The clone carrying this T cell receptor beta chain was observed a few times. Every participating donor contributed about 10 milliliters of peripheral blood through a draw. At least 5 micrograms of total RNA were extracted per sample. This entry comes from a study of blood T cells in healthy people across ages. The V gene's germline CDR1 is DFQATT and CDR2 SNEGSKA (reference sequence). The V and J ends lost 1 base and 5 bases, in that order; junction bases with no gene match: 7. This CDR3 spans 16 amino acids. A second about 6 to 12 cycle PCR used barcoded and J-beta primers. One entry per CDR3 protein, called by TCRdb with MiXCR from the 5' RACE reads. Of 800,000 to 950,000 distinct CDR3 sequences detected, about 36% appear once; the ten largest clones hold under 15%.

The TCR was taken from a man younger than 35 in good health. The sample taken for sequencing was blood. V usage is TRBV20-1 and J usage is TRBJ1-4; 10 bases match TRBD1. CDR3 sequence reads: CSARAGTGVANEKLFF. The DNA of the CDR3 is TGCAGTGCTAGAGCCGGGACAGGGGTCGCGAATGAAAAACTGTTTTTT.